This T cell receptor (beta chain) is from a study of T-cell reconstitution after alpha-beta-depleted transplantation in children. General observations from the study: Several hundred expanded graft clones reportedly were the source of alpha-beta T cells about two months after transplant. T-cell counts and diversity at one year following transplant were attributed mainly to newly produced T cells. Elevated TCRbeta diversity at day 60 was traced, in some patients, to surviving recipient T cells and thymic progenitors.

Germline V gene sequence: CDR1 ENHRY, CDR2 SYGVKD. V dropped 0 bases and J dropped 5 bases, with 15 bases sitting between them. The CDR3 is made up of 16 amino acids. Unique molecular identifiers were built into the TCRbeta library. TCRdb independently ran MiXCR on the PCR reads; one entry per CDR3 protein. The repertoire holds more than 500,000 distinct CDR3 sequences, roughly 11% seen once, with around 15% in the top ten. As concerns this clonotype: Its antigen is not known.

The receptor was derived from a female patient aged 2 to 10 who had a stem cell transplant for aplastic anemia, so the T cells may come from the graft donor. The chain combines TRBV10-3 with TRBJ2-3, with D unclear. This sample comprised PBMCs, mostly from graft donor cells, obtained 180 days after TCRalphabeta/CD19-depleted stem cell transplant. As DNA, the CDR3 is TGTGCCATCAGTGAGTCGTGCGGAGTTACCGGAGATACGCAGTATTTT. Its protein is CAISESCGVTGDTQYF.